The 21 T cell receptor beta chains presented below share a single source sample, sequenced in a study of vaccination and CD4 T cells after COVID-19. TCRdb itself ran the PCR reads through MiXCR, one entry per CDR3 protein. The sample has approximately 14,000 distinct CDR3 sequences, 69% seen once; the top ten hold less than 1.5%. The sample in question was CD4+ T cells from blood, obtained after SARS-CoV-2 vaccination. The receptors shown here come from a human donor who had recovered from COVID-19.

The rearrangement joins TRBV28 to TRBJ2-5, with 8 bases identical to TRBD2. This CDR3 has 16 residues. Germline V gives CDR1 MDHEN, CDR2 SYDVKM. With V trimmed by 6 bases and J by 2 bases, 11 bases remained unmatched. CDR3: CASRANTGGGQETQYF. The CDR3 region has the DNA TGTGCCAGCAGGGCCAATACGGGCGGGGGGCAAGAGACCCAGTACTTC.

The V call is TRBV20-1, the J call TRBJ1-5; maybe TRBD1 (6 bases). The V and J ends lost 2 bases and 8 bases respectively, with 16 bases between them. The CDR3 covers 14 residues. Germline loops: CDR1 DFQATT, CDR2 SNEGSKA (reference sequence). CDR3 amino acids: CSARIGGSSEPQHF. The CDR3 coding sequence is TGCAGTGCTAGAATAGGGGGTTCTTCGGAGCCCCAGCATTTT.

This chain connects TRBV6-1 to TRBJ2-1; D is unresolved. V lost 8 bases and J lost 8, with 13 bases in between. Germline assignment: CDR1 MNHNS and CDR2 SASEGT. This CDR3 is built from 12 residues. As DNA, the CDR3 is TGTGCCAGCGCCGCGTACATCCATGAGCAGTTCTTC. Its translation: CASAAYIHEQFF.

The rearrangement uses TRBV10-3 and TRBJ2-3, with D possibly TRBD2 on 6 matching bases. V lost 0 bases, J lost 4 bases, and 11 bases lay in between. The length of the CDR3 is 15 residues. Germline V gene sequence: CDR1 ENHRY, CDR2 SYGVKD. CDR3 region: CAISESERAADTQYF. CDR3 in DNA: TGTGCCATCAGTGAGTCCGAGCGGGCGGCAGATACGCAGTATTTT.

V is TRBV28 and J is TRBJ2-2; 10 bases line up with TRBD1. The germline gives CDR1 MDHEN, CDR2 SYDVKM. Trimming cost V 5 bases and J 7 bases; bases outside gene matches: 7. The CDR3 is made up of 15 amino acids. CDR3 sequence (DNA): TGTGCCAGCAGTCTGACAGGGGGCCTTAGCGGGGAGCTGTTTTTT. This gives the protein CASSLTGGLSGELFF.

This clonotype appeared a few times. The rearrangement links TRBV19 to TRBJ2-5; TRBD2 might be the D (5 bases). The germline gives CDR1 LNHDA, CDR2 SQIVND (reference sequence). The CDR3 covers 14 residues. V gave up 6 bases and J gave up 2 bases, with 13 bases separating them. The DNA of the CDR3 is TGTGCCAGTAGCAAGATACGAGGGCAAGAGACCCAGTACTTC. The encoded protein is CASSKIRGQETQYF.

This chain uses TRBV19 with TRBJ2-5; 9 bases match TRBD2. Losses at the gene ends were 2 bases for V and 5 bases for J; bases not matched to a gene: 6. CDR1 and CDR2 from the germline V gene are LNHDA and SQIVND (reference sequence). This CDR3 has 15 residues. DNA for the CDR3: TGTGCCAGTAGTATACGGCGGGAGGGCCTGGAGACCCAGTACTTC. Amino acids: CASSIRREGLETQYF.

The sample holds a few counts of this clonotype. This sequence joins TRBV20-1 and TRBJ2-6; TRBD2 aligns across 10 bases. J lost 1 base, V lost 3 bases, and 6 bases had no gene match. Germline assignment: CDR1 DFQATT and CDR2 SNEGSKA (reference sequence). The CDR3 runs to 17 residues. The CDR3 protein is CSASIGTSASGANVLTF. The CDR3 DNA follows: TGCAGTGCTAGCATAGGGACTAGCGCGTCTGGGGCCAACGTCCTGACTTTC.

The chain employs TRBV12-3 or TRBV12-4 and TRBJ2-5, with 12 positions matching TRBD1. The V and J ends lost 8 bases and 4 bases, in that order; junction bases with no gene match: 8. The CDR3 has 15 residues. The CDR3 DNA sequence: TGTGCCAGCTGTCTGGGGACAGGGGGCGGAGAGACCCAGTACTTC. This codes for CASCLGTGGGETQYF.

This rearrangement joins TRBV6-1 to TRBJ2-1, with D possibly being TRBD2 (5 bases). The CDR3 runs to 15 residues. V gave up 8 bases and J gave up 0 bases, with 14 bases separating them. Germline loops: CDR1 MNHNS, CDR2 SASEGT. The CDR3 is CASRRTLSSYNEQFF. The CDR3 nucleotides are TGTGCCAGCCGCCGGACTTTGAGCTCCTACAATGAGCAGTTCTTC.

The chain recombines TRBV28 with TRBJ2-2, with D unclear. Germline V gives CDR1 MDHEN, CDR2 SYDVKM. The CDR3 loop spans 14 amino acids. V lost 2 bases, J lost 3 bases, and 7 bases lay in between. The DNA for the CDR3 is TGTGCCAGCAGTTTACGGCCAGACACCGGGGAGCTGTTTTTT. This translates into CASSLRPDTGELFF. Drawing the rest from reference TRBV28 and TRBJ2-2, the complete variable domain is DVKVTQSSRYLVKRTGEKVFLECVQDMDHENMFWYRQDPGLGLRLIYFSYDVKMKEKGDIPEGYSVSREKKERFSLILESASTNQTSMYLCASSLRPDTGELFFGEGSRLTVL.

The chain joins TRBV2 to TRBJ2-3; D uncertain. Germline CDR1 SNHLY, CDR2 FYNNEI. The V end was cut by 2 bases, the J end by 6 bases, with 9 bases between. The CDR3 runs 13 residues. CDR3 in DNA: TGTGCCAGCAGTGAAATATCACCCGATACGCAGTATTTT. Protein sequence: CASSEISPDTQYF.

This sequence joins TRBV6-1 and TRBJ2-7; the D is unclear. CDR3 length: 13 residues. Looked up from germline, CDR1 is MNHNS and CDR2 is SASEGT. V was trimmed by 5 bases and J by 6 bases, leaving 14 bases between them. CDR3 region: CASSRRVVTEQYF. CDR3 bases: TGTGCCAGCAGTAGACGTGTGGTTACCGAGCAGTACTTC.

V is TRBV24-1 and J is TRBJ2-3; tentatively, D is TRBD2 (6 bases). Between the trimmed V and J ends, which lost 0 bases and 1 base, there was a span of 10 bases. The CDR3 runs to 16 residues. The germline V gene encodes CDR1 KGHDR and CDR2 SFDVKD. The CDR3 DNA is TGTGCCACCAGTGATTTGCAACGCGGGGGCACAGATACGCAGTATTTT. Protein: CATSDLQRGGTDTQYF.

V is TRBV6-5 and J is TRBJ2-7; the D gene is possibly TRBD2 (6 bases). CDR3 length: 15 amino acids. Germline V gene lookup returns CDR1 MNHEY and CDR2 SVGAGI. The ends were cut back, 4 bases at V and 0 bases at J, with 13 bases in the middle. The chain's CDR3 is CASSWPSASSYEQYF. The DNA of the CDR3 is TGTGCCAGCAGTTGGCCTAGCGCCAGCTCCTACGAGCAGTACTTC.

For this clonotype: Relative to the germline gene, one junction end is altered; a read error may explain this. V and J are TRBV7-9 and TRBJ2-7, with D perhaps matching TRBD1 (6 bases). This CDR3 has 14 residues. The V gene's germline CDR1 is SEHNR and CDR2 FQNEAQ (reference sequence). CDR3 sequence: CASSPDSGVYEQYF. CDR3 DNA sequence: TGCGCCAGCAGCCCGGACAGCGGAGTCTACGAGCAGTACTTC.

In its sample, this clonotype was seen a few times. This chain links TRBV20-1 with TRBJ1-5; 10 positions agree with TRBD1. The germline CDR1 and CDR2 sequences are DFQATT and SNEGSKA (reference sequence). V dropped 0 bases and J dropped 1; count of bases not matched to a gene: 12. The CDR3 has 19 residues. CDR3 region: CSARDISDRGLESNQPQHF. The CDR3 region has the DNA TGCAGTGCTAGAGATATTAGTGACAGGGGGCTTGAAAGCAATCAGCCCCAGCATTTT.

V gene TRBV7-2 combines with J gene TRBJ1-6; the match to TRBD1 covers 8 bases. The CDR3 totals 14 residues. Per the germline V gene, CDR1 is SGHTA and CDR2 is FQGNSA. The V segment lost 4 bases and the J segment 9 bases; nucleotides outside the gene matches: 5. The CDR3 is CASSSRGQGSPLHF. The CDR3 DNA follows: TGTGCCAGCAGCTCCAGGGGGCAAGGTTCACCCCTCCACTTT. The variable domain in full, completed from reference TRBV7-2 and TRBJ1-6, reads GAGVSQSPSNKVTEKGKDVELRCDPISGHTALYWYRQSLGQGLEFLIYFQGNSAPDKSGLPSDRFSAERTGGSVSTLTIQRTQQEDSAVYLCASSSRGQGSPLHFGNGTRLTVT.

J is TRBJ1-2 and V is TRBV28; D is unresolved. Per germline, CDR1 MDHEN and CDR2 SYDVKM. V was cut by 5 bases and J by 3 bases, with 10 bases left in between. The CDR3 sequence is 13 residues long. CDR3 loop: CASSPGRHYGYTF. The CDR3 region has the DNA TGTGCCAGCAGTCCTGGACGGCACTATGGCTACACCTTC.

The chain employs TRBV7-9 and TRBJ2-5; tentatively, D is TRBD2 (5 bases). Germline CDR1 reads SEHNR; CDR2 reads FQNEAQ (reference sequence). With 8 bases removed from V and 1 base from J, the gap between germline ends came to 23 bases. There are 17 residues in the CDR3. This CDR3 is CASLPGLGFGLQETQYF. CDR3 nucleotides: TGTGCCAGCCTTCCCGGTTTAGGCTTCGGACTCCAAGAGACCCAGTACTTC.

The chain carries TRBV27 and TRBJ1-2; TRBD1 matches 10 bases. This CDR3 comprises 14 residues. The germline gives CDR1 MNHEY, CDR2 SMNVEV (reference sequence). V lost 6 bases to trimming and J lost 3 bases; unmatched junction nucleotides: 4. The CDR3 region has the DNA TGTGCCAGCAGAAGACAGGGGGCGGACTATGGCTACACCTTC. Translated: CASRRQGADYGYTF.